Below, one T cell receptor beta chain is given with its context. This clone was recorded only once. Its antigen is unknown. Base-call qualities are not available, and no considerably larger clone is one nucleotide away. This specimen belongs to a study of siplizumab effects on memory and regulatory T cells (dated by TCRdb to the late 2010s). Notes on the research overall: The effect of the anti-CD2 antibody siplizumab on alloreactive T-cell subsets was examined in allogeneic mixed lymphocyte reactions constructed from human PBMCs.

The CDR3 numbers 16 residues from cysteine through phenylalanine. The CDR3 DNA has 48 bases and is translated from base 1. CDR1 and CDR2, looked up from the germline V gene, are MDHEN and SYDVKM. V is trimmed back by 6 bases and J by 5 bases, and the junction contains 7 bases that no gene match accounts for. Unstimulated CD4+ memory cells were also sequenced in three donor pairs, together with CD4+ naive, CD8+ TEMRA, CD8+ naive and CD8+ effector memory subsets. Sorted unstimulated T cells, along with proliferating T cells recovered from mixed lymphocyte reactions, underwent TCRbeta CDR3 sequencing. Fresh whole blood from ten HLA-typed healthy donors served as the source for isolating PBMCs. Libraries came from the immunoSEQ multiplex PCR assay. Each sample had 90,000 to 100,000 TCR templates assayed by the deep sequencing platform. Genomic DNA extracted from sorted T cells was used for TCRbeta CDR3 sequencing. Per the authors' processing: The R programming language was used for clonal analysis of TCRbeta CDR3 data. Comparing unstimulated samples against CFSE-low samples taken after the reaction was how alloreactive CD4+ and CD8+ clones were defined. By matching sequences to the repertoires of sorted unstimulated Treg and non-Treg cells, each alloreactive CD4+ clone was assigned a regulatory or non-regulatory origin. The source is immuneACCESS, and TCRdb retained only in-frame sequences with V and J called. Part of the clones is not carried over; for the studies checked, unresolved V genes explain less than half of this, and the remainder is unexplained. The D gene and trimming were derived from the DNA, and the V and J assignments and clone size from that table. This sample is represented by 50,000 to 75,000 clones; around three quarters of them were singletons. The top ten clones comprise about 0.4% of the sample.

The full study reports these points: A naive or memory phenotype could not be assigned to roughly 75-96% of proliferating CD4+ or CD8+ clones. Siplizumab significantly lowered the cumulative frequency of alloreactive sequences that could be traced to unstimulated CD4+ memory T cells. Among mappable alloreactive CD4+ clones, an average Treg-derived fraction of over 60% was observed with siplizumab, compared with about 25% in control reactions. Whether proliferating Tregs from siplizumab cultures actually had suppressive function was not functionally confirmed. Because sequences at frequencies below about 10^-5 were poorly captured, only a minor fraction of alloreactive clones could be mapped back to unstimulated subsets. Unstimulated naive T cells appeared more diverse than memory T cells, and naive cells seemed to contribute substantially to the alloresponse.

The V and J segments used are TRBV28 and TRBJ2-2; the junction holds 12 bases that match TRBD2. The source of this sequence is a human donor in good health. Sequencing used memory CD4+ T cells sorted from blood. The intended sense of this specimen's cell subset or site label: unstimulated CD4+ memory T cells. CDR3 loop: CASSDLAGGFTGELFF. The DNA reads TGTGCCAGCAGCGATCTAGCGGGGGGGTTTACCGGGGAGCTGTTTTTT. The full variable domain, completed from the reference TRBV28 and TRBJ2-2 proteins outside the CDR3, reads DVKVTQSSRYLVKRTGEKVFLECVQDMDHENMFWYRQDPGLGLRLIYFSYDVKMKEKGDIPEGYSVSREKKERFSLILESASTNQTSMYLCASSDLAGGFTGELFFGEGSRLTVL.